Shown below are 11 T cell receptor beta chains from a single sample sequenced in a study of technical replicates of blood from several donors. Produced via immunoSEQ multiplex PCR; TCRdb's table is partial and in-frame only. This sample has approximately 69,000 clones; approximately 97% occur once, and the top ten carry 0.21%. The sequencing sample was made of T cells isolated from PBMCs. Source of these receptors: a human donor in good health.

This chain uses TRBV6-1 with TRBJ1-5; 9 bases agree with TRBD1. The ends lost 4 bases at V and 7 bases at J; junction bases unmatched: 5. The CDR3 runs to 14 residues. The germline V gene encodes CDR1 MNHNS and CDR2 SASEGT. CDR3 residues: CASSVQGARQPQHF. CDR3 DNA sequence: TGTGCCAGCAGTGTACAGGGGGCCCGGCAGCCCCAGCATTTT.

This clone was observed a few times. The chain carries TRBV30 and TRBJ1-1; 7 positions agree with TRBD1. The CDR3 runs to 13 residues. Germline V lookup: CDR1 GTSNPN, CDR2 SVGIG (reference sequence). V lost 3 bases to trimming and J lost 3 bases; unmatched junction nucleotides: 4. This chain's CDR3 is CAWSATGDTEAFF. The DNA for the CDR3 is TGTGCCTGGAGCGCAACAGGGGACACTGAAGCTTTCTTT.

The chain is built from TRBV6-1 and TRBJ1-2, with D possibly matching TRBD1 (6 bases). Trimming removed 7 bases from V and 8 bases from J, with 20 bases in between. Germline loops: CDR1 MNHNS, CDR2 SASEGT. The CDR3 loop spans 14 amino acids. Here the CDR3 reads CASTTLQGPGGYTF. The DNA for the CDR3 is TGTGCCAGCACCACCCTCCAGGGGCCCGGGGGCTACACCTTC.

The chain uses TRBV5-1 and TRBJ2-4, with 8 bases that match TRBD1. The junction had 10 bases not matched to a gene; V was cut back by 4 bases and J by 7 bases. The CDR3 has 15 residues. Germline V gives CDR1 SGHRS, CDR2 YFSETQ. The CDR3 DNA reads as TGCGCCAGCAGCCCCATGACAGGGGCTGGGAACATTCAGTACTTC. Its protein product is CASSPMTGAGNIQYF.

The chain recombines TRBV28 with TRBJ2-3; perhaps TRBD2 as D (6 bases). This CDR3 comprises 12 residues. Between the trimmed V and J ends, which lost 1 base and 14 bases, there was a span of 13 bases. In germline, CDR1 is MDHEN, CDR2 SYDVKM. The CDR3 sequence: CASSLSAGRPYF. For the CDR3, the DNA is TGTGCCAGCAGTTTATCGGCAGGGAGGCCGTATTTT. The variable domain in full, with the rest retrieved from reference TRBV28 and TRBJ2-3, is DVKVTQSSRYLVKRTGEKVFLECVQDMDHENMFWYRQDPGLGLRLIYFSYDVKMKEKGDIPEGYSVSREKKERFSLILESASTNQTSMYLCASSLSAGRPYFGPGTRLTVL.

The V call is TRBV5-1, the J call TRBJ2-3; 7 positions match TRBD1. The V segment lost 0 bases and the J segment 6 bases; nucleotides outside the gene matches: 10. Germline V lookup: CDR1 SGHRS, CDR2 YFSETQ. This CDR3 has 16 amino acids. CDR3 sequence: CASSLAGTAVGDTQYF. Here the CDR3 DNA reads TGCGCCAGCAGCTTGGCCGGGACAGCGGTTGGTGATACGCAGTATTTT.

The gene calls are TRBV6-5 and TRBJ1-2; possibly TRBD1 for D (5 bases). The CDR3 contains 15 residues. Trimming shortened V by 4 bases and J by 8 bases, and 20 bases separated the two germline ends. CDR1 is MNHEY and CDR2 is SVGAGI in the germline V gene. The CDR3 coding sequence is TGTGCCAGCAGTTCGGGGGGGACGGGCATTTGGGGCTACACCTTC. Translating it yields CASSSGGTGIWGYTF.

This rearrangement joins TRBV6-1 to TRBJ1-2; weak D call: TRBD1 (5 bases). The CDR3 loop spans 15 amino acids. V gave up 0 bases and J gave up 4 bases, with 12 bases separating them. From germline, CDR1 is MNHNS and CDR2 SASEGT. CDR3 amino acids: CASSEALGATYGYTF. DNA for the CDR3: TGTGCCAGCAGTGAAGCGCTTGGGGCTACCTATGGCTACACCTTC.

The CDR3 is CASRRGGSGDTQYF. CDR3 DNA sequence: TGTGCCAGCAGGCGTGGAGGGAGCGGAGATACGCAGTATTTT. The V and J genes are TRBV13 and TRBJ2-3; possibly TRBD2 for D (6 bases). The CDR3 has 14 residues. CDR1 and CDR2 (germline): PRHDT, FYEKMQ (reference sequence). The ends were cut back, 6 bases at V and 5 bases at J, with 15 bases in the middle.

The rearrangement joins TRBV7-2 to TRBJ2-3; TRBD2 matches 8 bases. CDR1 SGHTA and CDR2 FQGNSA come from the germline V gene. Losses at the gene ends were 1 base for V and 7 bases for J; bases not matched to a gene: 19. The CDR3 is made up of 19 amino acids. CDR3 DNA sequence: TGTGCCAGCAGCTTAGGAAATAGCGGGACTTACCCACCCGCGAATACGCAGTATTTT. Translation: CASSLGNSGTYPPANTQYF.

J is TRBJ2-3 and V is TRBV6-5; 8 positions agree with TRBD2. Germline CDR1 is MNHEY and CDR2 is SVGAGI. Trimming removed 4 bases from V and 3 bases from J; junction bases left unmatched: 9. CDR3 size: 16 residues. The CDR3 coding sequence is TGTGCCAGCAGTTTAGGGGTCAGCGGGAGTACAGATACGCAGTATTTT. Protein: CASSLGVSGSTDTQYF.